This T cell receptor (beta chain) was recovered during a study of tumor-infiltrating lymphocytes in primary liver carcinoma. Making TCR beta cDNA involved 400 to 600 ng total RNA and a constant-region primer. ARM-PCR was slightly modified, and three nested multiplex PCR rounds with it gave rise to the TCR beta libraries. TRBV1-TRBV30 forward primers paired with a C-beta reverse primer were used in the first two PCR rounds, which ran approximately 10 cycles each. TCRdb processed the multiplex PCR reads anew with MiXCR; each CDR3 protein has one entry. The sample yields approximately 110,000 distinct CDR3 sequences, around two thirds seen once. This clonotype was seen only a few times. Trimming shortened V by 1 base and J by 1 base, and 15 bases separated the two germline ends. The CDR3 loop spans 17 amino acids. CDR1 and CDR2 (germline): SGHRS, YFSETQ. Without any cell sorting, about 18-30 mg of bulk tissue yielded co-extracted RNA and DNA.

The origin of this receptor is an older woman with primary liver carcinoma and hepatitis B virus infection. The sample was liver tumor tissue from sampling region 1. Described subset: tumor region T1, superior pole. The chain uses TRBV5-1 and TRBJ2-4; D uncertain. CDR3 bases: TGCGCCAGCAGCTTGATGGCATGGGGTGAGGCCAAAAACATTCAGTACTTC. Encoded protein: CASSLMAWGEAKNIQYF.